This T cell receptor (beta chain) was sequenced during a study of CD8+ T cells in alopecia areata. General study results and limits: Higher clonality was seen in lesional scalp than in normal scalp, especially in alopecia totalis/universalis.

Note on this clone: Its target is unknown.

In each case, RNA was isolated and then reverse transcribed into cDNA as the sequencing template. Assay used: immunoSEQ multiplex PCR; TCRdb lists only in-frame clones, some missing. Of 60,000 to 85,000 clones listed, around 60% are singletons. Treatment defined: oral pan-JAK inhibitor, 5-10 mg twice daily. CDR3 length equals 15 residues. Germline CDR1 is SGHAT and CDR2 is FQDESV (reference sequence). Trimming at V came to 4 bases and at J to 5 bases, leaving 4 bases not matched to a gene. V usage is TRBV11-1 and J usage is TRBJ2-5, with TRBD2 identical over 13 bases. The sequencing used CD8+ T cells sorted from blood, collected at week 24, from a patient treated with tofacitinib. The receptor's source is a human donor with alopecia areata. The CDR3 is CASSYLTSGGETQYF. The DNA of the CDR3 is TGTGCCAGCAGCTACCTGACTAGCGGGGGGGAGACCCAGTACTTC.